The 10 T cell receptor beta chains below were found in one sample sequenced in a study of CD8 T cells in Susac syndrome. With random hexamers, about 0.5 to 1 ug RNA was reverse transcribed. TCRdb processed the immunoSEQ multiplex PCR reads anew with MiXCR; each CDR3 protein has one entry. This table has 110,000 or so distinct CDR3 sequences, 90% to 95% appearing once. The sequenced material came from CD4+ T cells from PBMCs. Every receptor here comes from a human donor with multiple sclerosis.

The V and J genes are TRBV30 and TRBJ1-6; D is unresolved. Deletions cut 3 bases from V and 9 bases from J, with 15 bases between. In germline, CDR1 is GTSNPN, CDR2 SVGIG (reference sequence). This CDR3 has 14 residues. CDR3 protein: CAWREIGSGSPLHF. The DNA of the CDR3 is TGTGCCTGGAGAGAGATAGGGTCTGGTTCACCCCTCCACTTT. The full variable domain, completed using reference TRBV30 and TRBJ1-6, is SQTIHQWPATLVQPVGSPLSLECTVEGTSNPNLYWYRQAAGRGLQLLFYSVGIGQISSEVPQNLSASRPQDRQFILSSKKLLLSDSGFYLCAWREIGSGSPLHFGNGTRLTVT.

V gene TRBV24-1 combines with J gene TRBJ2-2; TRBD2 matches 7 bases. The CDR3 loop spans 15 amino acids. Germline loops: CDR1 KGHDR, CDR2 SFDVKD. The ends lost 6 bases at V and 2 bases at J; junction bases unmatched: 5. CDR3 loop: CATSRRGINTGELFF. The CDR3 DNA is TGTGCCACCAGTCGGCGGGGGATTAACACCGGGGAGCTGTTTTTT.

A few counts support this clonotype. The gene calls are TRBV7-2 and TRBJ1-1, with D maybe TRBD1 (5 bases). Deletions cut 4 bases from V and 5 bases from J, with 11 bases between. The CDR3 runs to 13 residues. Germline loops: CDR1 SGHTA, CDR2 FQGNSA. The CDR3 protein is CASSWGGSTEAFF. The CDR3, as DNA: TGTGCCAGCAGCTGGGGGGGGAGTACTGAAGCTTTCTTT.

This clonotype was counted a single time. The rearrangement joins TRBV7-3 to TRBJ2-5, with 8 bases aligning to TRBD2. V shed 4 bases, J shed 5 bases, and the junction held 9 bases outside the gene matches. The germline V gene encodes CDR1 SGHTA and CDR2 FQGTGA. This CDR3 has 15 residues. The CDR3 spells CASSSRAGVGETQYF. Written as DNA, the CDR3 is TGTGCCAGCAGCTCCCGAGCGGGGGTCGGGGAGACCCAGTACTTC.

The V gene is TRBV4-1, the J gene TRBJ1-5, with D possibly being TRBD1 (6 bases). Between the trimmed V and J ends, which lost 4 bases and 3 bases, there was a span of 22 bases. Per the germline V gene, CDR1 is MGHRA and CDR2 is YSYEKL. CDR3 length equals 18 residues. CDR3 amino acids: CASSRNEGGHKDNQPQHF. The DNA of the CDR3 is TGCGCCAGCAGCCGAAATGAGGGGGGGCATAAGGACAATCAGCCCCAGCATTTT.

This clonotype has a handful of counts. The J gene is TRBJ1-1, the V gene TRBV7-2; D call uncertain. Germline-derived CDR1 and CDR2 are SGHTA and FQGNSA. This CDR3 is 13 amino acids long. V was cut by 1 base and J by 8 bases, with 11 bases left in between. The DNA of the CDR3 is TGTGCCAGCAGCTTAGTTATGAGGGCCGAAGCTTTCTTT. Translation gives CASSLVMRAEAFF.

The chain recombines TRBV30 with TRBJ1-5; the D gene is possibly TRBD1 (6 bases). Trimming stripped 3 bases from V and 4 bases from J, with 19 bases between. The CDR3 is made up of 16 amino acids. From germline, CDR1 is GTSNPN and CDR2 SVGIG (reference sequence). The CDR3 DNA reads TGTGCCTGGAGCCCTAACAGGGTTGGGATTAATCAGCCCCAGCATTTT. Its translation: CAWSPNRVGINQPQHF.

The chain joins TRBV25-1 to TRBJ2-3; D not resolved. The CDR3 extends over 14 amino acids. Trimming took off 4 bases at V and 0 bases at J, with 8 bases between the two ends. Looked up from germline, CDR1 is MGHDK and CDR2 is SYGVNS. CDR3 sequence: CASSGFPSTDTQYF. CDR3 DNA: TGTGCCAGCAGTGGATTTCCTAGCACAGATACGCAGTATTTT.

V usage is TRBV28 and J usage is TRBJ2-7; D is ambiguous. Germline loops: CDR1 MDHEN, CDR2 SYDVKM. The length of the CDR3 is 17 residues. Trimming took off 3 bases at V and 4 bases at J, with 22 bases between the two ends. Written as DNA, the CDR3 is TGTGCCAGCAGTTTGCCCGGGTCGGACGGATTTTTATACGAGCAGTACTTC. This translates into CASSLPGSDGFLYEQYF.

CDR3 DNA: TGTGCCAGCAGTAAGAGTGGGTGGTACGAGCAGTACTTC. Amino acid sequence: CASSKSGWYEQYF. The chain combines TRBV25-1 with TRBJ2-7; D not resolved. Trimming removed 5 bases at V and 4 bases at J, with 12 bases between. The CDR3 is 13 residues long. Germline loops: CDR1 MGHDK, CDR2 SYGVNS.